The 18 T cell receptor beta chains in this list originate from one sample, sequenced in a study of shared clonotypes between healthy human individuals. Naive CD8 cells comprised CD45RO-negative, CCR7-positively selected cells, excluding terminally differentiated effector memory CD45RA+ cells. Sequencing was performed with immunoSEQ multiplex PCR; in TCRdb, only in-frame clones are kept and a portion is missing. The table lists around 600,000 clones, around 95% of them singletons, with 0.11% in the top ten. Sequences were obtained from naive CD8+ T cells sorted from blood. These receptors all stem from a woman younger than 45 in good health.

In DNA, the CDR3 is TGTGCCAGCAGAACCAAATTAGCGGGAGGGTTAGGAGAGACCCAGTACTTC. Protein sequence: CASRTKLAGGLGETQYF. This chain uses TRBV27 with TRBJ2-5, with 11 bases that match TRBD2. Germline values: CDR1 MNHEY, CDR2 SMNVEV (reference sequence). V trimming: 6 bases; J trimming: 4 bases; junction bases outside the gene matches: 13. The CDR3 is 17 residues long.

The chain uses TRBV2 and TRBJ1-2, with D possibly TRBD1 on 6 matching bases. Per germline, CDR1 SNHLY and CDR2 FYNNEI. The CDR3 length is 13 residues. V was clipped by 6 bases and J by 6 bases, with 14 bases between them. The CDR3 DNA follows: TGTGCCAGCAGGGCCCGGGACAAGAATGGCTACACCTTC. Protein product: CASRARDKNGYTF.

The chain couples TRBV2 to TRBJ2-7, with 9 bases fitting TRBD1. CDR3 size: 13 residues. With 8 bases clipped from V and 7 bases from J, the junction kept 9 bases outside the gene matches. Per germline, CDR1 SNHLY and CDR2 FYNNEI. This CDR3 is CASSGTGTLEQYF. For the CDR3, the DNA is TGTGCCAGCTCCGGGACAGGGACGCTTGAGCAGTACTTC.

The gene calls are TRBV9 and TRBJ2-7; TRBD1 matches at 9 bases. The germline V gene has CDR1 SGDLS and CDR2 YYNGEE. This CDR3 spans 14 amino acids. Unmatched junction bases numbered 4, after V lost 4 bases and J lost 2 bases. CDR3 sequence: CASSPWTGAYEQYF. The CDR3 DNA reads as TGTGCCAGCAGCCCGTGGACAGGGGCCTACGAGCAGTACTTC.

A single count supports this clone. The J gene is TRBJ2-7, the V gene TRBV5-6, with D hard to call. The CDR3 length is 12 residues. V was shortened by 2 bases and J by 4 bases, with 7 bases between the two germline ends. CDR1 and CDR2 (germline): SGHDT, YYEEEE. The DNA for the CDR3 is TGTGCCAGCAGCTTTGGGTTATACGAGCAGTACTTC. Translated: CASSFGLYEQYF.

The chain joins TRBV9 to TRBJ2-7; 11 nucleotides align to TRBD2. Germline CDR1 is SGDLS and CDR2 is YYNGEE. Losses at the gene ends were 3 bases for V and 2 bases for J; bases not matched to a gene: 4. CDR3 length equals 15 residues. The CDR3 nucleotides read TGTGCCAGCAGCGCCACTAGCGGGAGCCCCTACGAGCAGTACTTC. Residues: CASSATSGSPYEQYF.

Concerning this clone itself: Additional DNA sequences in this sample encode the identical CDR3. This chain uses TRBV5-1 with TRBJ2-7; tentatively, D is TRBD1 (6 bases). CDR1 and CDR2 (germline): SGHRS, YFSETQ. CDR3 length equals 13 residues. V lost 2 bases, J lost 2 bases, and 8 bases lay in between. The CDR3 loop reads CASSFGQTYEQYF. The CDR3 DNA reads TGCGCCAGCAGCTTCGGACAGACCTACGAGCAGTACTTC.

The sample holds a few counts of this clone. This rearrangement joins TRBV9 to TRBJ2-2; no reliable D call. Deletions cut 4 bases from V and 5 bases from J, with 9 bases between. Germline lookup yields CDR1 SGDLS and CDR2 YYNGEE. CDR3 length: 13 residues. CDR3 in DNA: TGTGCCAGCAGCCCCCCCTTAACCGGGGAGCTGTTTTTT. Translating it yields CASSPPLTGELFF. Full variable domain (outside the CDR3, taken from reference TRBV9 and TRBJ2-2): DSGVTQTPKHLITATGQRVTLRCSPRSGDLSVYWYQQSLDQGLQFLIQYYNGEERAKGNILERFSAQQFPDLHSELNLSSLELGDSALYFCASSPPLTGELFFGEGSRLTVL.

The chain has TRBV11-3 and TRBJ2-7, with 9 bases fitting TRBD2. CDR1 is SGHNT, CDR2 YENEEA, per germline. V lost 2 bases and J lost 2; bases outside the gene matches: 4. This CDR3 is 15 amino acids long. The CDR3 DNA reads as TGTGCCAGCAGCTTAAATGCGGGAGGGGCCTACGAGCAGTACTTC. Its translation is CASSLNAGGAYEQYF.

In the case of this clone: An end of the junction does not agree with germline; a read error may underlie this. Other DNA variants within this sample encode the same CDR3. The gene calls are TRBV9 and TRBJ2-7; 11 nucleotides match TRBD2. Germline-derived CDR1 and CDR2 are SGDLS and YYNGEE. This CDR3 contains 14 residues. The chain's CDR3 is CASSASGRRDEQYF. DNA for the CDR3: TGCGCCAGCAGCGCTAGCGGGAGGAGGGACGAGCAGTACTTC.

The gene calls are TRBV10-3 and TRBJ2-1; D ambiguous. V was clipped by 10 bases and J by 1 base, with 8 bases between them. The CDR3 consists of 12 residues. Germline V lookup: CDR1 ENHRY, CDR2 SYGVKD. CDR3 in DNA: TGTGCCACCCAAAGGTCCTACAATGAGCAGTTCTTC. Amino acid sequence: CATQRSYNEQFF.

V and J are TRBV7-9 and TRBJ2-7; 10 positions match TRBD1. The CDR3 sequence is 14 residues long. From germline, CDR1 is SEHNR and CDR2 FQNEAQ (reference sequence). Trimming removed 4 bases from V and 5 bases from J; junction bases left unmatched: 5. The CDR3 DNA reads as TGTGCCAGCAGCTCCGGACAGGGGGTCAACGAGCAGTACTTC. Its translation is CASSSGQGVNEQYF.

The rearrangement joins TRBV11-2 to TRBJ1-1; D gene ambiguous. Germline values: CDR1 SGHAT, CDR2 FQNNGV. There are 14 residues in the CDR3. The ends were cut back, 0 bases at V and 1 base at J, with 6 bases in the middle. CDR3 DNA: TGTGCCAGCAGCTTAGAAGGGCGGAACACTGAAGCTTTCTTT. It specifies CASSLEGRNTEAFF.

Note on this clone: Other DNA sequences in this specimen translate into the identical CDR3. The chain carries TRBV27 and TRBJ2-7, with D unclear. V lost 1 base to trimming and J lost 1 base, with 8 bases between them. Germline V CDR1 and CDR2: MNHEY, SMNVEV (reference sequence). The CDR3 length is 14 residues. Written as DNA, the CDR3 is TGTGCCAGCAGTTTATTGGCTGGATCCTACGAGCAGTACTTC. Translation: CASSLLAGSYEQYF.

The genes are TRBV29-1 and TRBJ1-2, with a possible D match to TRBD1 (5 bases). Germline V gene lookup returns CDR1 SQVTM and CDR2 ANQGSEA. Trimming stripped 4 bases from V and 3 bases from J, with 27 bases between. The CDR3 contains 18 residues. CDR3 DNA sequence: TGCAGCGTTGCTTGGGAGCAGGGAAGGAGGCGAAAGGACTATGGCTACACCTTC. Encoded protein: CSVAWEQGRRRKDYGYTF.

The chain links TRBV28 to TRBJ1-1; no clear D gene. The CDR3 is made up of 14 amino acids. V lost 3 bases, J lost 4 bases, and 12 bases lay in between. Germline V lookup: CDR1 MDHEN, CDR2 SYDVKM. This chain's CDR3 is CASSFLLSSTEAFF. CDR3 DNA: TGTGCCAGCAGTTTTCTTCTCTCGAGCACTGAAGCTTTCTTT.

This chain connects TRBV5-4 to TRBJ1-3; D gene uncertain. Trimming took 0 bases from V and 0 from J, leaving 13 bases between them. The CDR3 covers 17 residues. Germline V gene lookup returns CDR1 SGHNT and CDR2 YYREEE (reference sequence). CDR3 bases: TGTGCCAGCAGCTTGGGGGGTACGCTTCTCTCTGGAAACACCATATATTTT. Residues: CASSLGGTLLSGNTIYF.

The chain employs TRBV4-1 and TRBJ2-7, with no clear D. The V end was cut by 1 base, the J end by 0 bases, with 10 bases between. The CDR3 has 15 amino acids. The germline V gene encodes CDR1 MGHRA and CDR2 YSYEKL. The CDR3, as DNA: TGCGCCAGCAGCCAAGGCCCCATAAGCTCCTACGAGCAGTACTTC. The encoded protein is CASSQGPISSYEQYF.